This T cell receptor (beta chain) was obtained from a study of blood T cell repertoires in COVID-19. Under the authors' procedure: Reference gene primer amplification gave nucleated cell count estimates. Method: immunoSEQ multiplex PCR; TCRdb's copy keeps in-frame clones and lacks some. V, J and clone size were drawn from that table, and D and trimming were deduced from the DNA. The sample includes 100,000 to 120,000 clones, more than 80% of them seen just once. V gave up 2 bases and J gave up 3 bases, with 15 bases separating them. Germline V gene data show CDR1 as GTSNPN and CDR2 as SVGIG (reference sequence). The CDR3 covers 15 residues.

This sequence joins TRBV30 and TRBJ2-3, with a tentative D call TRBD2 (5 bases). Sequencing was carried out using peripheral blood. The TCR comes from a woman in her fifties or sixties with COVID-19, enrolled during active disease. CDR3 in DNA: TGTGCCTGGAGTAGGGCGGGCGATACGACAGATACGCAGTATTTT. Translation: CAWSRAGDTTDTQYF.